Described below is a single T cell receptor beta chain sequence and its context. Diagnostic criteria defined recently for definite or probable disease were met by the Susac syndrome patients. The data stem from a study of CD8 T cells in Susac syndrome. Overall study: Among the Susac syndrome patients sequenced, about 6 had active disease and 8 or 9 were in remission.

Trimming shortened V by 3 bases and J by 1 base, and 18 bases separated the two germline ends. Germline V lookup: CDR1 SGHRS, CDR2 YFSETQ. The CDR3 is 17 amino acids. RNA totalling about 0.45 to 1 ug underwent reverse transcription with random hexamers. TCR beta CDR3 was amplified by immunoSEQ multiplex PCR. This amplification extended across 54 Vbeta and 13 Jbeta segments. One entry per CDR3 protein results from TCRdb running MiXCR on the immunoSEQ multiplex PCR reads. The sample has 150,000 to 200,000 distinct CDR3 sequences; around 95% are singletons. V usage is TRBV5-1 and J usage is TRBJ2-3; possibly TRBD2 for D (7 bases). The sample was CD4+ T cells from PBMCs. This TCR was sampled from a human donor with Susac syndrome. CDR3 DNA: TGCGCCAGCAGCTCGCAGAGGGGGGGCTGGGGCACAGATACGCAGTATTTT. It specifies CASSSQRGGWGTDTQYF.